Listed below are T cell receptor beta chains from one sample, sequenced in a study of T cells in Graves' hyperthyroidism and ophthalmopathy. TCRdb re-analysed the multiplex PCR reads in MiXCR, keeping a single row per CDR3 protein. The repertoire holds under 750,000 distinct CDR3 sequences, with over 15% as singletons. The sample consisted of blood. The receptor set was obtained from a woman in her forties or fifties with Graves' hyperthyroidism that later progressed to Graves' ophthalmopathy. Both conserved end residues are trimmed from each CDR3. D genes are given only for firm matches.

v_gene	d_gene	j_gene	len	CDR3aa
TRBV15	-	TRBJ1-1	12	ATSRAPGRTEAF
TRBV3-1	-	TRBJ2-2	11	ASSPFYTGELF
TRBV3-1	TRBD2	TRBJ2-1	15	ASSQASGGASYNEQF
TRBV12-3/TRBV12-4	-	TRBJ2-3	14	ASSPLSPANTDTQY
TRBV3-1	-	TRBJ2-5	14	ASSSPARGATETQY
TRBV15	-	TRBJ1-5	15	ATSRRLEGYSNQPQH
TRBV7-3	-	TRBJ1-1	13	ASSLGGGHVTEAF
TRBV11-3	-	TRBJ2-3	12	ASSPNSGADTQY
TRBV20-1	TRBD2	TRBJ2-3	13	SARSSGGATDTQY
TRBV3-1	-	TRBJ1-1	16	ASSQDRGTALRVTEAF
TRBV30	-	TRBJ2-2	13	AWRPGTSNTGELF
TRBV29-1	-	TRBJ1-1	13	SVEYLAALNTEAF
TRBV30	-	TRBJ1-2	11	AWRVGGNSGYT
TRBV5-4	-	TRBJ2-3	14	ASSLTGTDATDTQY
TRBV12-3/TRBV12-4	-	TRBJ1-5	11	ASSLHNDQPQH
TRBV7-9	TRBD1	TRBJ1-1	14	ASSPRIGQGASEAF
TRBV12-5	-	TRBJ2-7	11	ASGSDSSYEQY
TRBV12-3/TRBV12-4	TRBD2	TRBJ2-2	13	ASSRTSGLDGELF
TRBV12-3/TRBV12-4	-	TRBJ1-2	13	ASSLDIVGEGGYT
TRBV12-3/TRBV12-4	-	TRBJ2-3	13	ASSSGLFTTDTQY
TRBV5-6	-	TRBJ2-1	13	ASSPGISGYNEQF
TRBV5-1	-	TRBJ1-4	13	ASSARTATNEKLF
TRBV2	TRBD2	TRBJ2-3	14	ASSEGKLAGADTQY
TRBV7-2	-	TRBJ2-1	11	ASSLSDYNEQF
TRBV5-1	-	TRBJ2-5	13	ASSTQAGRQETQY
TRBV9	-	TRBJ1-1	13	ASSTLDGMLSEAF
TRBV7-2	-	TRBJ2-1	14	ASVQGWQTVHNEQF
TRBV12-5	TRBD2	TRBJ2-1	14	ASGFFSGGAHHEQF
TRBV11-2	-	TRBJ1-1	11	ASSLDVYTEAF
TRBV19	-	TRBJ1-6	13	ASSIYGRNNSPLH
TRBV5-4	-	TRBJ2-1	11	ASSQRPIEEQF
TRBV2	-	TRBJ1-4	11	ASKLGTNEKLF
TRBV11-2	TRBD1	TRBJ2-7	13	ASPPEEGDSYEQY
TRBV6-2/TRBV6-3	-	TRBJ1-1	11	ASTLTWGSEAF
TRBV20-1	TRBD2	TRBJ2-3	16	SARDHGSGGSSTDTQY
TRBV3-1	TRBD1	TRBJ1-4	14	ASSQDGTGDNEKLF
TRBV9	-	TRBJ2-7	13	ASSMSDRKTGEQY
TRBV7-6	-	TRBJ2-5	12	ASSMILATETQY
TRBV7-2	TRBD2	TRBJ2-3	18	ASSLRASGGPLSSTDTQY
TRBV5-1	-	TRBJ1-2	13	ASSLPLDKGFGYT
TRBV11-2	-	TRBJ2-7	12	ASSQGRQAYEQY
TRBV13	-	TRBJ1-4	12	ASSSFPDGEKLF
TRBV6-2/TRBV6-3	-	TRBJ1-2	12	ASRIRGAGYGYT
TRBV2	TRBD2	TRBJ2-1	16	ASSDPPETSGRYNEQF
TRBV12-3/TRBV12-4	-	TRBJ1-5	13	ASSLGVGGRQPQH
TRBV20-1	-	TRBJ2-1	16	SAPSGLASASSYNEQF
TRBV10-1	-	TRBJ1-5	13	ASRGGDLSNQPQH
TRBV6-5	TRBD1	TRBJ2-7	11	ASSYRQGHEQY
TRBV6-5	-	TRBJ2-1	12	ASSYLSGGNEQF
TRBV13	-	TRBJ2-5	11	ASSPGRGGTQY
TRBV12-3/TRBV12-4	-	TRBJ1-2	11	ASSFGSGYGYT
TRBV2	-	TRBJ1-5	11	ASSDRDNQPQH
TRBV6-2/TRBV6-3	TRBD1	TRBJ1-2	13	ASNRQGGDAYGYT
TRBV6-5	-	TRBJ2-1	13	ASSYSGPAYNEQF
TRBV5-1	-	TRBJ1-1	12	ASSSLPLDTEAF
TRBV7-9	-	TRBJ2-3	10	ASRKGSDTQY
TRBV15	-	TRBJ1-2	15	ATSREEALPYAYGYT